The rows below give T cell receptor beta chains drawn from one sample of a study of beta chain features in type 1 diabetes. The assay was immunoSEQ multiplex PCR, and TCRdb's table has in-frame clones only and misses some. The table has around 650,000 clones, 9.5% to 15% seen once. The source material was naive CD4+ T cells from blood. The receptors come from a man aged 25-45 years with type 1 diabetes. CDR3s include the opening cysteine and the closing phenylalanine or tryptophan. Each record gives: J gene, clone size, CDR3 length, D gene, V gene, CDR3 DNA, CDR3 protein. The D gene is left open where the match is weak. Clone size is stated in some rows and not others, as once, few, many or a class when expanded.

J gene: TRBJ2-5
clone size: NA
CDR3 length: 13
D gene: TRBD2
V gene: TRBV28
CDR3 DNA: TGTGCCAGCAGAGTTAGCGGGGAAGAGACCCAGTACTTC
CDR3 protein: CASRVSGEETQYF

J gene: TRBJ1-4
clone size: few
CDR3 length: 14
D gene: TRBD1
V gene: TRBV28
CDR3 DNA: TGTGCCAGCAGTACAGGACAGGGGAACGAAAAACTGTTTTTT
CDR3 protein: CASSTGQGNEKLFF

J gene: TRBJ2-7
clone size: few
CDR3 length: 13
D gene: NA
V gene: TRBV14
CDR3 DNA: TGTGCCAGCAGCTTTACAGGTTCAGGCGAGCAGTACTTC
CDR3 protein: CASSFTGSGEQYF

J gene: TRBJ2-6
clone size: few
CDR3 length: 19
D gene: NA
V gene: TRBV9
CDR3 DNA: TGTGCCAGCAGCCCCAGAAATCCGGGATCGACCTCTGGGGCCAACGTCCTGACTTTC
CDR3 protein: CASSPRNPGSTSGANVLTF

J gene: TRBJ2-5
clone size: NA
CDR3 length: 14
D gene: TRBD2
V gene: TRBV15
CDR3 DNA: TGTGCCACCAGCTTGCAGCGGGGAAAGGAGACCCAGTACTTC
CDR3 protein: CATSLQRGKETQYF

J gene: TRBJ2-1
clone size: few
CDR3 length: 13
D gene: NA
V gene: TRBV11-3
CDR3 DNA: TGTGCCAGCAGCTTAGTTCTTCTGAATGAGCAGTTCTTC
CDR3 protein: CASSLVLLNEQFF

J gene: TRBJ2-2
clone size: NA
CDR3 length: 15
D gene: TRBD1
V gene: TRBV5-1
CDR3 DNA: TGCGCCAGCAGCCCCGGACAGGTGGGGACCGGGGAGCTGTTTTTT
CDR3 protein: CASSPGQVGTGELFF

J gene: TRBJ1-4
clone size: few
CDR3 length: 13
D gene: NA
V gene: TRBV9
CDR3 DNA: TGTGCCAGCAGCTCCCCAACTAATGAAAAACTGTTTTTT
CDR3 protein: CASSSPTNEKLFF

J gene: TRBJ2-3
clone size: few
CDR3 length: 14
D gene: TRBD2
V gene: TRBV10-3
CDR3 DNA: TGTGCCATCAGAGGCGGGGGGGCGGTAGATACGCAGTATTTT
CDR3 protein: CAIRGGGAVDTQYF

J gene: TRBJ2-1
clone size: NA
CDR3 length: 15
D gene: NA
V gene: TRBV11-1
CDR3 DNA: TGTGCCAGCAGCGGCACTAGCCGCTCCTACAATGAGCAGTTCTTC
CDR3 protein: CASSGTSRSYNEQFF

J gene: TRBJ1-6
clone size: NA
CDR3 length: 14
D gene: NA
V gene: TRBV30
CDR3 DNA: TGTGCCTGGAGTGTACAAGGGTGGAATTCACCCCTCCACTTT
CDR3 protein: CAWSVQGWNSPLHF

J gene: TRBJ2-7
clone size: few
CDR3 length: 13
D gene: NA
V gene: TRBV11-2
CDR3 DNA: TGTGCCAGCAACGACTCACCAAGGGGCGAGCAGTACTTC
CDR3 protein: CASNDSPRGEQYF

J gene: TRBJ2-2
clone size: few
CDR3 length: 16
D gene: TRBD2
V gene: TRBV7-7
CDR3 DNA: TGTGCTAGCAGCACCGTACGGGGGGCGAACACCGGGGAGCTGTTTTTT
CDR3 protein: CASSTVRGANTGELFF

J gene: TRBJ1-4
clone size: NA
CDR3 length: 14
D gene: NA
V gene: TRBV25-1
CDR3 DNA: TGTGCCAGCAGACAAAACGGGGGTGGGGAAAAACTGTTTTTT
CDR3 protein: CASRQNGGGEKLFF

J gene: TRBJ2-2
clone size: NA
CDR3 length: 16
D gene: NA
V gene: TRBV25-1
CDR3 DNA: TGTGCCAGCAGTGAATTGGGGCAGGGGAACACCGGGGAGCTGTTTTTT
CDR3 protein: CASSELGQGNTGELFF

J gene: TRBJ2-7
clone size: NA
CDR3 length: 15
D gene: NA
V gene: TRBV7-9
CDR3 DNA: TGTGCCAGCAGTCTTAGCAGGGGAGAACGGAGCGAGCAGTACTTC
CDR3 protein: CASSLSRGERSEQYF

J gene: TRBJ2-1
clone size: few
CDR3 length: 16
D gene: NA
V gene: TRBV6-5
CDR3 DNA: TGTGCCAGCAGTTACGGGACTGCAAACTCCTACAATGAGCAGTTCTTC
CDR3 protein: CASSYGTANSYNEQFF

J gene: TRBJ2-3
clone size: NA
CDR3 length: 12
D gene: NA
V gene: TRBV7-2
CDR3 DNA: TGTGCCAGCAGCCGTCGCCTGCATACGCAGTATTTT
CDR3 protein: CASSRRLHTQYF

J gene: TRBJ2-5
clone size: NA
CDR3 length: 13
D gene: NA
V gene: TRBV18
CDR3 DNA: TGTGCCAGCTCACCCATACCCCAAGAGACCCAGTACTTC
CDR3 protein: CASSPIPQETQYF

J gene: TRBJ1-2
clone size: few
CDR3 length: 14
D gene: TRBD1
V gene: TRBV9
CDR3 DNA: TGTGCCAGCAGCGCCCCCGGGACAGTGAGCGGCTACACCTTC
CDR3 protein: CASSAPGTVSGYTF

J gene: TRBJ2-7
clone size: few
CDR3 length: 16
D gene: NA
V gene: TRBV6-6
CDR3 DNA: TGTGCCAGCCCGCCGGGCGAGGGGCTCCGCACCTACGAGCAGTACTTC
CDR3 protein: CASPPGEGLRTYEQYF

J gene: TRBJ1-1
clone size: NA
CDR3 length: 14
D gene: TRBD1
V gene: TRBV18
CDR3 DNA: TGTGCCAGCTCGCTTGGACAGGGGAGCACTGAAGCTTTCTTT
CDR3 protein: CASSLGQGSTEAFF

J gene: TRBJ2-3
clone size: few
CDR3 length: 15
D gene: TRBD2
V gene: TRBV30
CDR3 DNA: TGTGCCTGGAGTGAGGGACTAGCGGAGGCAGATACGCAGTATTTT
CDR3 protein: CAWSEGLAEADTQYF

J gene: TRBJ2-5
clone size: NA
CDR3 length: 14
D gene: NA
V gene: TRBV5-1
CDR3 DNA: TGCGCCAGCAGCTTGGAAGGCGGGCAAGAGACCCAGTACTTC
CDR3 protein: CASSLEGGQETQYF

J gene: TRBJ2-5
clone size: few
CDR3 length: 16
D gene: TRBD2
V gene: TRBV9
CDR3 DNA: TGTGCCAGCAGCGCGGGGACTAGCGGTTACCAAGAGACCCAGTACTTC
CDR3 protein: CASSAGTSGYQETQYF

J gene: TRBJ2-1
clone size: few
CDR3 length: 16
D gene: TRBD1
V gene: TRBV18
CDR3 DNA: TGTGCCAGCTCACCACAACCGGGACAGTCCTACAATGAGCAGTTCTTC
CDR3 protein: CASSPQPGQSYNEQFF

J gene: TRBJ1-4
clone size: NA
CDR3 length: 16
D gene: NA
V gene: TRBV5-4
CDR3 DNA: TGTGCCAGCAGCCCCGCTGGGGGGCCAACTAATGAAAAACTGTTTTTT
CDR3 protein: CASSPAGGPTNEKLFF

J gene: TRBJ1-6
clone size: many
CDR3 length: 14
D gene: NA
V gene: TRBV10-3
CDR3 DNA: TGTGCCATCAGTGAGTCCCAGGGAAATTCACCCCTCCACTTT
CDR3 protein: CAISESQGNSPLHF

J gene: TRBJ2-6
clone size: NA
CDR3 length: 16
D gene: TRBD1
V gene: TRBV19
CDR3 DNA: TGTGCCAGTAGTACGGGACAGTTCTCTGGGGCCAACGTCCTGACTTTC
CDR3 protein: CASSTGQFSGANVLTF

J gene: TRBJ1-6
clone size: NA
CDR3 length: 17
D gene: NA
V gene: TRBV30
CDR3 DNA: TGTGCCTGGAGTCTTGGAAATCCAAGCTCCTATAATTCACCCCTCCACTTT
CDR3 protein: CAWSLGNPSSYNSPLHF

J gene: TRBJ2-1
clone size: few
CDR3 length: 14
D gene: TRBD2
V gene: TRBV2
CDR3 DNA: TGTGCCAGCAGTCAGACTAGCGGGGGGTTAGAGCAGTTCTTC
CDR3 protein: CASSQTSGGLEQFF

J gene: TRBJ2-5
clone size: NA
CDR3 length: 15
D gene: NA
V gene: TRBV7-2
CDR3 DNA: TGTGCCAGCAGCTTAGTCTCGGCGTTCCAAGAGACCCAGTACTTC
CDR3 protein: CASSLVSAFQETQYF

J gene: TRBJ2-5
clone size: NA
CDR3 length: 15
D gene: TRBD2
V gene: TRBV7-2
CDR3 DNA: TGTGCCAGCAGCTTAGTTGGGACTAGTCGTGAGACCCAGTACTTC
CDR3 protein: CASSLVGTSRETQYF

J gene: TRBJ1-4
clone size: few
CDR3 length: 18
D gene: NA
V gene: TRBV4-3
CDR3 DNA: TGCGCCAGCAGCCAAGTTTTGTTATTGGTAGCAACTAATGAAAAACTGTTTTTT
CDR3 protein: CASSQVLLLVATNEKLFF

J gene: TRBJ2-7
clone size: NA
CDR3 length: 13
D gene: NA
V gene: TRBV28
CDR3 DNA: TGTGCCAGCACCCTGACGGACTCCTACGAGCAGTACTTC
CDR3 protein: CASTLTDSYEQYF

J gene: TRBJ2-5
clone size: few
CDR3 length: 15
D gene: TRBD1
V gene: TRBV5-4
CDR3 DNA: TGTGCCAGCAGCTTGACGACAGGGGTAAAAGAGACCCAGTACTTC
CDR3 protein: CASSLTTGVKETQYF

J gene: TRBJ1-3
clone size: few
CDR3 length: 14
D gene: TRBD1
V gene: TRBV5-1
CDR3 DNA: TGCGCCAGCAGCGCCGGGACAGATGGAAACACCATATATTTT
CDR3 protein: CASSAGTDGNTIYF

J gene: TRBJ2-7
clone size: NA
CDR3 length: 14
D gene: NA
V gene: TRBV10-3
CDR3 DNA: TGTGCCATCAGTGCGGGGCCTGAGAGCTACGAGCAGTACTTC
CDR3 protein: CAISAGPESYEQYF

J gene: TRBJ2-7
clone size: NA
CDR3 length: 15
D gene: TRBD2
V gene: TRBV18
CDR3 DNA: TGTGCCAGCTCACCGGGACTAGCGGACCTTAACGAGCAGTACTTC
CDR3 protein: CASSPGLADLNEQYF

J gene: TRBJ1-2
clone size: few
CDR3 length: 16
D gene: TRBD1
V gene: TRBV28
CDR3 DNA: TGTGCCAGCACCCCCCCTCCAGGACAGGGTAACTATGGCTACACCTTC
CDR3 protein: CASTPPPGQGNYGYTF

J gene: TRBJ1-5
clone size: few
CDR3 length: 12
D gene: NA
V gene: TRBV6-5
CDR3 DNA: TGTGCCAGCAGCACCGGTAGCCAGCCCCAGCATTTT
CDR3 protein: CASSTGSQPQHF

J gene: TRBJ1-6
clone size: NA
CDR3 length: 16
D gene: NA
V gene: TRBV2
CDR3 DNA: TGTGCCAGCAACCCGACACGCGGTGGATATAATTCACCCCTCCACTTT
CDR3 protein: CASNPTRGGYNSPLHF

J gene: TRBJ1-2
clone size: few
CDR3 length: 12
D gene: NA
V gene: TRBV29-1
CDR3 DNA: TGCAGCGCCGAGGGTACTAACTATGGCTACACCTTC
CDR3 protein: CSAEGTNYGYTF

J gene: TRBJ1-4
clone size: NA
CDR3 length: 15
D gene: NA
V gene: TRBV5-6
CDR3 DNA: TGTGCCAGCAGCACGATAGGACATCTTGATGAAAAACTGTTTTTT
CDR3 protein: CASSTIGHLDEKLFF

J gene: TRBJ2-6
clone size: few
CDR3 length: 14
D gene: NA
V gene: TRBV18
CDR3 DNA: TGTGCCAGCTCACCAGAACCTGGGGCCAACGTCCTGACTTTC
CDR3 protein: CASSPEPGANVLTF

J gene: TRBJ2-7
clone size: few
CDR3 length: 12
D gene: NA
V gene: TRBV7-2
CDR3 DNA: TGTGCCAGCAGCTGGGCATCCTACGAGCAGTACTTC
CDR3 protein: CASSWASYEQYF

J gene: TRBJ1-1
clone size: NA
CDR3 length: 13
D gene: NA
V gene: TRBV7-9
CDR3 DNA: TGTGCCAGCAGCCCTATCGTGAACACTGAAGCTTTCTTT
CDR3 protein: CASSPIVNTEAFF

J gene: TRBJ2-2
clone size: NA
CDR3 length: 15
D gene: TRBD1
V gene: TRBV14
CDR3 DNA: TGTGCCAGCAGCCATCCGACAGGGGAAATCGGGGAGCTGTTTTTT
CDR3 protein: CASSHPTGEIGELFF

J gene: TRBJ2-5
clone size: NA
CDR3 length: 16
D gene: NA
V gene: TRBV9
CDR3 DNA: TGTGCCAGCAGCTTGTCTTCGGCGGGGGCTATAGAGACCCAGTACTTC
CDR3 protein: CASSLSSAGAIETQYF

J gene: TRBJ2-1
clone size: NA
CDR3 length: 14
D gene: NA
V gene: TRBV28
CDR3 DNA: TGTGCCAGCAGTCCCCATGACACTCACAATGAGCAGTTCTTC
CDR3 protein: CASSPHDTHNEQFF

J gene: TRBJ2-7
clone size: once
CDR3 length: 15
D gene: NA
V gene: TRBV7-2
CDR3 DNA: TGTGCCAGCAGCACGCAGGGGGGCCAAGCCTACGAGCAGTACTTC
CDR3 protein: CASSTQGGQAYEQYF

J gene: TRBJ1-1
clone size: few
CDR3 length: 14
D gene: NA
V gene: TRBV6-6
CDR3 DNA: TGTGCCAGCAGTGTCCACAGGGAAGACACTGAAGCTTTCTTT
CDR3 protein: CASSVHREDTEAFF

J gene: TRBJ2-7
clone size: NA
CDR3 length: 13
D gene: TRBD1
V gene: TRBV7-9
CDR3 DNA: TGTGCCAGCAGCTCACAGGGACAGTACGAGCAGTACTTC
CDR3 protein: CASSSQGQYEQYF

J gene: TRBJ2-7
clone size: NA
CDR3 length: 16
D gene: TRBD1
V gene: TRBV5-1
CDR3 DNA: TGCGCCAGCAGCCCGGCCGGGACAGGGCCTGCCTACGAGCACTACTTC
CDR3 protein: CASSPAGTGPAYEHYF

J gene: TRBJ1-1
clone size: few
CDR3 length: 15
D gene: NA
V gene: TRBV4-3
CDR3 DNA: TGCGCCAGCAGCCAAGGTGGCGTAATGAACACTGAAGCTTTCTTT
CDR3 protein: CASSQGGVMNTEAFF

J gene: TRBJ2-1
clone size: NA
CDR3 length: 15
D gene: NA
V gene: TRBV7-2
CDR3 DNA: TGTGCCAGCAGCTTAGCGACAGGTCAGTGGAATGAGCAGTTCTTC
CDR3 protein: CASSLATGQWNEQFF

J gene: TRBJ1-6
clone size: NA
CDR3 length: 15
D gene: TRBD1
V gene: TRBV7-3
CDR3 DNA: TGTGCCAGCAGCTCCGGACAGGGCTATAATTCACCCCTCCACTTT
CDR3 protein: CASSSGQGYNSPLHF

J gene: TRBJ2-1
clone size: NA
CDR3 length: 16
D gene: NA
V gene: TRBV7-2
CDR3 DNA: TGTGCCAGCAGCTTAGTTCGAGGGGCGTTTTACAATGAGCAGTTCTTC
CDR3 protein: CASSLVRGAFYNEQFF

J gene: TRBJ1-6
clone size: NA
CDR3 length: 15
D gene: NA
V gene: TRBV11-2
CDR3 DNA: TGTGCCAGCAGCTTAGTGGAGGTAGCCAATTCACCCCTCCACTTT
CDR3 protein: CASSLVEVANSPLHF

J gene: TRBJ1-1
clone size: NA
CDR3 length: 11
D gene: NA
V gene: TRBV1
CDR3 DNA: TGCACCAGCAGCCAAGATGGTAAAGCTTTCTTT
CDR3 protein: CTSSQDGKAFF